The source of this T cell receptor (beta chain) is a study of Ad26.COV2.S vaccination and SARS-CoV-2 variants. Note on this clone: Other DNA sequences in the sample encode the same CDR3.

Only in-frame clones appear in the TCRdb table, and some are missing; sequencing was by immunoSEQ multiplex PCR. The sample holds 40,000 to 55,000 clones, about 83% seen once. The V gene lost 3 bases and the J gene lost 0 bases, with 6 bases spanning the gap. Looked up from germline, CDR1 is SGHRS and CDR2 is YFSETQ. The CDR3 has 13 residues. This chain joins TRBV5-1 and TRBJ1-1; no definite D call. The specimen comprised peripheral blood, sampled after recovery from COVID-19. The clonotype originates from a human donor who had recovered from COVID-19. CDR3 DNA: TGCGCCAGCAGCTCCGGCCTGAACACTGAAGCTTTCTTT. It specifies CASSSGLNTEAFF.